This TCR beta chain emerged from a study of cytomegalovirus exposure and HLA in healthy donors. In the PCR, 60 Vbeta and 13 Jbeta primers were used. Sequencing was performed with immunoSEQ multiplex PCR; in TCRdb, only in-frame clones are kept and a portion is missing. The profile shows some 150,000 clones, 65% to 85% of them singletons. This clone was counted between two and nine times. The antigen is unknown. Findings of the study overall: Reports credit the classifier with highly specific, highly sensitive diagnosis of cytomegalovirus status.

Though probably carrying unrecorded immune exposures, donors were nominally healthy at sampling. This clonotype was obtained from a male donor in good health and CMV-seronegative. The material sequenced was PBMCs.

The CDR3 DNA reads TGTGCCAGCGCTCTCGGGGACAGGCACTACGAGCAGTACTTC. Protein: CASALGDRHYEQYF. The chain has TRBV6-1 and TRBJ2-7, with 8 bases matching TRBD1. Germline lookup yields CDR1 MNHNS and CDR2 SASEGT. The CDR3 runs to 14 residues. V shed 8 bases, J shed 3 bases, and the junction held 9 bases outside the gene matches.